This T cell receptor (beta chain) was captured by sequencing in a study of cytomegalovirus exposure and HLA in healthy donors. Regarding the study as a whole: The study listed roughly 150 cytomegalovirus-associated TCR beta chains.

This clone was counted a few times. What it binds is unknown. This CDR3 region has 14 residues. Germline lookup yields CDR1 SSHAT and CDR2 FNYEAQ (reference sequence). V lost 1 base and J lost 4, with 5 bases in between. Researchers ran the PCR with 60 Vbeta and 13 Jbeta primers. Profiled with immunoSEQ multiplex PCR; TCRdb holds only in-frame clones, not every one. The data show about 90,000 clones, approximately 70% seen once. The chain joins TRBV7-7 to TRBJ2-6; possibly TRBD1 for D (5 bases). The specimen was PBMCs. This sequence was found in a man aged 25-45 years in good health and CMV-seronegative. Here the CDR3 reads CASSLGQGANVLTF. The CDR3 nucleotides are TGTGCCAGCAGCTTAGGACAGGGGGCCAACGTCCTGACTTTC. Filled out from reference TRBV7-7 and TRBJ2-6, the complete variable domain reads GAGVSQSPRYKVTKRGQDVTLRCDPISSHATLYWYQQALGQGPEFLTYFNYEAQPDKSGLPSDRFSAERPEGSISTLTIQRTEQRDSAMYRCASSLGQGANVLTFGAGSRLTVL.